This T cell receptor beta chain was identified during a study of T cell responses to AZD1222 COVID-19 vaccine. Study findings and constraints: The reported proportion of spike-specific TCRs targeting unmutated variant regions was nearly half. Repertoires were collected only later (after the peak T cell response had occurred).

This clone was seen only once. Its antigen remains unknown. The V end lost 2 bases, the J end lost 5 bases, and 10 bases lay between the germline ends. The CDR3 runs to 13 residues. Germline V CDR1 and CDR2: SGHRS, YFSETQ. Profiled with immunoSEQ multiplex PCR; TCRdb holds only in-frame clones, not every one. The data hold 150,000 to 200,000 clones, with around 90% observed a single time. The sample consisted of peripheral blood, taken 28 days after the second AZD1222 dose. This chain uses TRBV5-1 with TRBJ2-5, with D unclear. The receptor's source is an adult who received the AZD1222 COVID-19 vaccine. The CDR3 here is CASSFGSGETQYF. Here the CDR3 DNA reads TGCGCCAGCAGCTTCGGGTCCGGTGAGACCCAGTACTTC.